One sample yielded the 10 T cell receptor beta chains listed below, sequenced in a study of blood T cell repertoires in COVID-19. TCRdb's table, derived via immunoSEQ multiplex PCR, lists solely in-frame clones and lacks some. The top ten hold about 6% of the sample, which has some 76,000 clones, around 91% seen once. The sequencing sample was made of peripheral blood. The receptors were sampled from a human donor in a cohort sampled during active COVID-19.

Here the CDR3 reads CASSTDSTNEQFF. The CDR3, as DNA: TGTGCCAGCAGTACCGATTCTACCAATGAGCAGTTCTTC. V and J are TRBV6-5 and TRBJ2-1; D is undetermined. This CDR3 comprises 13 residues. V lost 5 bases and J lost 6, with 11 bases in between. Germline CDR1 MNHEY, CDR2 SVGAGI.

V gene TRBV7-8 combines with J gene TRBJ1-4; 7 bases line up with TRBD1. With 3 bases clipped from V and 8 bases from J, the junction kept 9 bases outside the gene matches. Germline assignment: CDR1 SGHVS and CDR2 FQNEAQ. The length of the CDR3 is 15 residues. CDR3 DNA sequence: TGTGCCAGCAGCTTTAGGGGGCATGTGGCCGAAAAACTGTTTTTT. It yields the protein CASSFRGHVAEKLFF.

CDR3 sequence reads: CASSERRLAGGVSDEQFF. The CDR3 DNA follows: TGTGCCAGCAGTGAGCGACGACTAGCGGGGGGGGTGAGCGATGAGCAGTTCTTC. J is TRBJ2-1 and V is TRBV6-1; the match to TRBD2 covers 14 bases. CDR3 length: 18 residues. The ends lost 3 bases at V and 8 bases at J; junction bases unmatched: 12. Germline V gives CDR1 MNHNS, CDR2 SASEGT.

The chain employs TRBV14 and TRBJ2-2; D ambiguous. V shed 4 bases and J shed 1 base, with 10 bases lying between them. This CDR3 comprises 15 residues. Germline lookup yields CDR1 SGHDN and CDR2 FVKESK. The CDR3: CASSRRAWNTGELFF. CDR3 bases: TGTGCCAGCAGCCGCCGAGCATGGAACACCGGGGAGCTGTTTTTT. Based on the CDR3 plus reference TRBV14 and TRBJ2-2, the full variable domain is EAGVTQFPSHSVIEKGQTVTLRCDPISGHDNLYWYRRVMGKEIKFLLHFVKESKQDESGMPNNRFLAERTGGTYSTLKVQPAELEDSGVYFCASSRRAWNTGELFFGEGSRLTVL.

V is TRBV27 and J is TRBJ1-2, with 7 positions matching TRBD1. CDR1 and CDR2 (germline): MNHEY, SMNVEV (reference sequence). This CDR3 is 14 amino acids long. V shed 5 bases and J 4 bases; nucleotides not matched to a gene: 7. CDR3 coding DNA: TGTGCCAGCAGTCCAGGGACAGTTTCCTATGGCTACACCTTC. It translates to CASSPGTVSYGYTF.

The chain joins TRBV7-2 to TRBJ2-2; 11 bases map to TRBD2. Germline-derived CDR1 and CDR2 are SGHTA and FQGNSA. J gave up 6 bases and V 5 bases, and 8 bases lay outside the gene matches. The length of the CDR3 is 16 residues. This CDR3 is CASSPSTSGGAGELFF. Written as DNA, the CDR3 is TGTGCCAGCAGCCCGAGCACTAGCGGGGGAGCCGGGGAGCTGTTTTTT.

The chain has TRBV5-6 and TRBJ2-1, with TRBD2 identical over 8 bases. Germline CDR1 SGHDT, CDR2 YYEEEE. The CDR3 consists of 19 residues. The trim removed 1 base at V and 0 bases at J, leaving 12 bases unmatched. The CDR3 protein is CASSLPLSYGGASYNEQFF. CDR3 sequence (DNA): TGTGCCAGCAGCTTGCCCCTGTCCTACGGGGGGGCCTCCTACAATGAGCAGTTCTTC.

This rearrangement joins TRBV6-2 or TRBV6-3 to TRBJ1-5, with TRBD1 as a possible D gene (5 bases). The CDR3 covers 14 residues. The V gene's germline CDR1 is MNHEY and CDR2 SVGEGT. Trimming stripped 6 bases from V and 0 bases from J, with 9 bases between. CDR3 DNA: TGTGCCAGCAGCCCCAGGGATAGCAATCAGCCCCAGCATTTT. Translated: CASSPRDSNQPQHF.

The chain has TRBV9 and TRBJ2-7, with 10 bases matching TRBD1. The germline V gene encodes CDR1 SGDLS and CDR2 YYNGEE. The CDR3 spans 16 residues. Trimming cost V 1 base and J 7 bases; bases outside gene matches: 11. Written as DNA, the CDR3 is TGTGCCAGCAGCGTACATCGAGAGACAGGGGGCGGTGAGCAGTACTTC. Protein product: CASSVHRETGGGEQYF.

J is TRBJ2-3 and V is TRBV6-5; TRBD1 aligns across 8 bases. V gave up 3 bases and J gave up 4 bases; unmatched junction bases: 9. The CDR3 covers 16 residues. Per the germline V gene, CDR1 is MNHEY and CDR2 is SVGAGI. The CDR3 sequence: CASSYLQGALPDTQYF. CDR3 sequence (DNA): TGTGCCAGCAGTTATCTCCAGGGGGCTCTCCCAGATACGCAGTATTTT.